The clone carrying this T cell receptor (beta chain) appeared many times. TCRdb re-called the PCR reads through MiXCR, storing one row per CDR3 protein. The profile covers about 510,000 distinct CDR3 sequences, with around 25% appearing a single time and about 0.75% taken by the ten largest. This specimen comes from a study of molecular identifiers for immune sequencing clone quantification. Germline loops: CDR1 SNHLY, CDR2 FYNNEI. Trimming pared 1 base from V and 1 base from J, leaving 13 bases between. The CDR3 extends over 16 amino acids. The rearrangement joins TRBV2 to TRBJ1-2; a weak D match, TRBD1 (6 bases). This TCR was sampled from a human donor in good health. Some libraries in this study had Jurkat cell RNA spiked in. The specimen was naive CD8+ T cells from blood, with Jurkat cell RNA spiked in. Subset indicated: FACS-sorted CD8+CD4-CCR7+CD45RA+ naive T cells. The CDR3 protein is CASSEEEAGVNYGYTF. CDR3 DNA sequence: TGTGCCAGCAGTGAAGAAGAGGCAGGGGTTAACTATGGCTACACCTTC.